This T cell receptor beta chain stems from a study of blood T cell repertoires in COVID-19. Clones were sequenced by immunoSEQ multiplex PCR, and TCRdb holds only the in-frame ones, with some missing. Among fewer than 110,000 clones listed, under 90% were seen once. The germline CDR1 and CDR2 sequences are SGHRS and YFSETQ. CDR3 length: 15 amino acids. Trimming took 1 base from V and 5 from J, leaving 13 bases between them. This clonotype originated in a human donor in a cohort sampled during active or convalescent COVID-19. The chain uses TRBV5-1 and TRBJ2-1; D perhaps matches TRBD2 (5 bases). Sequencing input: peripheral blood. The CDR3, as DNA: TGCGCCAGCAGCTTGATGCGGATCGGGGACAATGAGCAGTTCTTC. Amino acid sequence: CASSLMRIGDNEQFF.